This T cell receptor beta chain is from a study of T cell responses to AZD1222 COVID-19 vaccine. General study points: Donors were chiefly white British, with a greater number of females, and clonal diversity was perhaps underestimated. Repertoire sampling was restricted to post-peak T cell response timepoints. Nearly half of spike-specific TCRs reportedly go after variant regions that carry no mutations. Only six people who got AZD1222 tested seropositive at baseline.

The table came from immunoSEQ multiplex PCR; TCRdb's copy has only in-frame clones and leaves some out. This table has about 140,000 clones, roughly 92% appearing once. About this clone itself: Its cognate antigen is unknown.

V lost 4 bases and J lost 2; bases outside the gene matches: 7. CDR1 is SGHNT and CDR2 is YYREEE in the germline V gene (reference sequence). The CDR3 totals 16 residues. The source material was peripheral blood, sampled on day 0 of AZD1222 vaccination. The origin of this receptor is an adult in good health. This chain uses TRBV5-4 with TRBJ2-1; 9 nucleotides match TRBD2. CDR3 residues: CASSPGTSKTYNEQFF. The CDR3 region has the DNA TGTGCCAGCAGCCCCGGGACTAGCAAGACCTACAATGAGCAGTTCTTC.